The text below deals with one T cell receptor (beta chain). Produced via immunoSEQ multiplex PCR; TCRdb's table is partial and in-frame only. The sample records roughly 56,000 clones, 91% being singletons. These data originate in a study of graft-versus-host responses after intestinal transplantation. The germline V and J ends were trimmed by 1 base and 3 bases, with 10 bases remaining between them. Germline-derived CDR1 and CDR2 are SGHTA and FQGTGA. The CDR3 is made up of 15 amino acids. V and J are TRBV7-3 and TRBJ2-1; D is unresolved. This sequence was found in a human patient who received an intestinal transplant, so some T cells may come from the graft donor. Here the sequenced sample was PBMCs, taken about 120 days after intestinal transplantation. CDR3: CASSLIPASYNEQFF. The CDR3 DNA reads as TGTGCCAGCAGCTTAATCCCCGCTAGCTACAATGAGCAGTTCTTC.